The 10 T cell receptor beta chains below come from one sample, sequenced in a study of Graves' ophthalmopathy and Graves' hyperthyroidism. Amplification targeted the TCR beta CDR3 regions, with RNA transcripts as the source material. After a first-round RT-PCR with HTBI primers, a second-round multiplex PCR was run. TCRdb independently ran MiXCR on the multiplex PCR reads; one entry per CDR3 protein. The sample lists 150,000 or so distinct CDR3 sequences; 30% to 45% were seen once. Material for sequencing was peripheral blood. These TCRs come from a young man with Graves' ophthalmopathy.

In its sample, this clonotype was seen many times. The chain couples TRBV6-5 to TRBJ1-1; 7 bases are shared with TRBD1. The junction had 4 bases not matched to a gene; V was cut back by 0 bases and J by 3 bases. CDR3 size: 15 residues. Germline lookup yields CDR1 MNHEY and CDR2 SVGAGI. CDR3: CASSYSLGGHTEAFF. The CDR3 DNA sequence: TGTGCCAGCAGTTACTCGTTAGGGGGCCACACTGAAGCTTTCTTT.

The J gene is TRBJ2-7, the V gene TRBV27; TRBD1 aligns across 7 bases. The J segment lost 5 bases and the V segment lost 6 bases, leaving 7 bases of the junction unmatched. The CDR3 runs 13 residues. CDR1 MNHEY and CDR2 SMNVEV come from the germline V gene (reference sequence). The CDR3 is CASSETGFDEQYF. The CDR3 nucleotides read TGTGCCAGCAGCGAGACAGGGTTCGACGAGCAGTACTTC.

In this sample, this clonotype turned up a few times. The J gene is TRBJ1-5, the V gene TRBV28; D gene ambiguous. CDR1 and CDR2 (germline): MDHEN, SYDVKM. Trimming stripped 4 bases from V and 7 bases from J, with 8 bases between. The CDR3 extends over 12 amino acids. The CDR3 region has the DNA TGTGCCAGCAGTTGGGGAGACCAGCCCCAGCATTTT. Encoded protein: CASSWGDQPQHF. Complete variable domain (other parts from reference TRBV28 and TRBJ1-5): DVKVTQSSRYLVKRTGEKVFLECVQDMDHENMFWYRQDPGLGLRLIYFSYDVKMKEKGDIPEGYSVSREKKERFSLILESASTNQTSMYLCASSWGDQPQHFGDGTRLSIL.

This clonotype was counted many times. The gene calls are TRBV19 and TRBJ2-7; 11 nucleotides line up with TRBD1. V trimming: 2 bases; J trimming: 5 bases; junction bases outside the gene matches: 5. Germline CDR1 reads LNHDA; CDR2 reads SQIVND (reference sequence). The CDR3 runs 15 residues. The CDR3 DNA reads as TGTGCCAGTAGTATACGGACAGGGGGCGCGAACGAGCAGTACTTC. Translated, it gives CASSIRTGGANEQYF.

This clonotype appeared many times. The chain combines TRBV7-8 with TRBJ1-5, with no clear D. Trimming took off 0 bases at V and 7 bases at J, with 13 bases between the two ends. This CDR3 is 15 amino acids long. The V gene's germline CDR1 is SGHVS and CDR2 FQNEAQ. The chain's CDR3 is CASSLARRIRQPQHF. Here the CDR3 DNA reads TGTGCCAGCAGCTTAGCGCGGAGGATACGCCAGCCCCAGCATTTT.

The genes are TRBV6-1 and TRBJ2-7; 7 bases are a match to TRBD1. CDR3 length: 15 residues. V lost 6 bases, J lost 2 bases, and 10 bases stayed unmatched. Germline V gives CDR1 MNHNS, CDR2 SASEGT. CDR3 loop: CASRRQGQIPYEQYF. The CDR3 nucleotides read TGTGCCAGCAGGAGACAGGGCCAAATCCCCTACGAGCAGTACTTC.

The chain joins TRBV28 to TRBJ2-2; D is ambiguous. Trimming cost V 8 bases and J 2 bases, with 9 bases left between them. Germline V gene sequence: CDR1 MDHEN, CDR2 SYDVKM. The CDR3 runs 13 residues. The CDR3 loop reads CASVGSNTGELFF. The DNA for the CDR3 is TGTGCCAGCGTAGGGTCTAACACCGGGGAGCTGTTTTTT. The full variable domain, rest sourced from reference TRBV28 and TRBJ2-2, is DVKVTQSSRYLVKRTGEKVFLECVQDMDHENMFWYRQDPGLGLRLIYFSYDVKMKEKGDIPEGYSVSREKKERFSLILESASTNQTSMYLCASVGSNTGELFFGEGSRLTVL.

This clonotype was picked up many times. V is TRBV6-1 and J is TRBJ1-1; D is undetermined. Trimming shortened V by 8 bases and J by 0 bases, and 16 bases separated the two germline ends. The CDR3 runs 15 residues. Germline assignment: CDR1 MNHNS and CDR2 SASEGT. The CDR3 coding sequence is TGTGCCAGCTCAAACCTCGAACGTCTGAACACTGAAGCTTTCTTT. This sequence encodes CASSNLERLNTEAFF.

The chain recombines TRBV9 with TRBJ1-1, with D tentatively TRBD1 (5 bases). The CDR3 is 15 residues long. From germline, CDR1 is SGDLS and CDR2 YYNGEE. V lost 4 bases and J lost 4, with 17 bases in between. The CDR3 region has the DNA TGTGCCAGCAGCCCCGAGGGCAGGGCAGGCACTGAAGCTTTCTTT. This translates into CASSPEGRAGTEAFF.

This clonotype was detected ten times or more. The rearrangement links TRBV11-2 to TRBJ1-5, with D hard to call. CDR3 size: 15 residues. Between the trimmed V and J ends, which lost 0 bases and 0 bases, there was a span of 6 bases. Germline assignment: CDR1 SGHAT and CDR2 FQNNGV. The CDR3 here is CASSLDSSSNQPQHF. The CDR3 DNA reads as TGTGCCAGCAGCTTAGATAGCAGTAGCAATCAGCCCCAGCATTTT.